These 15 T cell receptor beta chains originate from one sample sequenced in a study of blood T cell repertoires in COVID-19. Using immunoSEQ multiplex PCR, the repertoire was profiled, and TCRdb retains in-frame clones only, with some absent. The sample shows around 240,000 clones, around 83% of them seen only once. Sequencing input: peripheral blood. Every receptor here comes from a woman aged 45-65 years with acute or convalescent COVID-19.

This chain uses TRBV15 with TRBJ1-2, with D unclear. CDR3 length: 12 residues. V was pared by 0 bases and J by 8 bases, with 7 bases between. Germline V CDR1 and CDR2: LNHNV, YYDKDF (reference sequence). The CDR3 DNA is TGTGCCACCAGCAGAGATGAGGGCGGCTACACCTTC. Its protein is CATSRDEGGYTF.

This chain uses TRBV5-6 with TRBJ2-7, with TRBD1 identical over 7 bases. The junction had 8 bases not matched to a gene; V was cut back by 4 bases and J by 4 bases. The CDR3 is 14 residues long. Per the germline V gene, CDR1 is SGHDT and CDR2 is YYEEEE. The CDR3 spells CASSRDRDPYEQYF. The CDR3 nucleotides are TGTGCCAGCAGCAGAGACAGGGACCCTTACGAGCAGTACTTC.

This clone was counted only a few times. The chain carries TRBV9 and TRBJ1-2, with TRBD1 matching 7 bases. J lost 0 bases, V lost 3 bases, and 5 bases had no gene match. The germline gives CDR1 SGDLS, CDR2 YYNGEE. The CDR3 is made up of 15 amino acids. CDR3 DNA: TGTGCCAGCAGCGCCCGACAGGGAGCTAACTATGGCTACACCTTC. Encoded protein: CASSARQGANYGYTF.

This sequence joins TRBV24-1 and TRBJ2-5, with 11 bases identical to TRBD1. The CDR3 is 14 residues long. Germline-derived CDR1 and CDR2 are KGHDR and SFDVKD. With 6 bases clipped from V and 4 bases from J, the junction kept 3 bases outside the gene matches. The CDR3 sequence: CATSQGQGVETQYF. DNA of the CDR3: TGTGCCACCAGTCAGGGACAGGGGGTAGAGACCCAGTACTTC.

The J gene is TRBJ1-6, the V gene TRBV28; the D gene is possibly TRBD1 (6 bases). Per the germline V gene, CDR1 is MDHEN and CDR2 is SYDVKM. Trimming pared 6 bases from V and 2 bases from J, leaving 8 bases between. This CDR3 has 14 residues. The CDR3, as DNA: TGTGCCAGCAGGGACAGAGCCTATAATTCACCCCTCCACTTT. Translation gives CASRDRAYNSPLHF.

The genes are TRBV11-3 and TRBJ2-5; TRBD2 matches 12 bases. The germline CDR1 and CDR2 sequences are SGHNT and YENEEA. This CDR3 is built from 15 residues. Germline trimming cut 5 bases from V and 2 bases from J; bases unmatched to any gene: 3. CDR3 bases: TGTGCCAGCAGCCCTGGACTAGCGGGACAAGAGACCCAGTACTTC. This encodes CASSPGLAGQETQYF.

This clone was seen a single time. The rearrangement links TRBV18 to TRBJ2-3; no definite D call. CDR3 length: 14 amino acids. V lost 2 bases and J lost 2, with 8 bases in between. Germline CDR1 KGHSH, CDR2 LQKENI. The CDR3 DNA sequence: TGTGCCAGCTCACCAGGCGGATTCACAGATACGCAGTATTTT. Protein sequence: CASSPGGFTDTQYF.

This clone was seen just once. Here the CDR3 DNA reads TGTGCCAGCAGCCAAGATCTAAGTCCACAGTTCTTC. Translated, it gives CASSQDLSPQFF. V gene TRBV3-1 (or the pseudogene TRBV3-2) combines with J gene TRBJ2-1; D uncertain. The CDR3 has 12 amino acids. V was cut by 0 bases and J by 13 bases, with 10 bases left in between. The germline V gene has CDR1 LGHDT and CDR2 YNNKEL (reference sequence).

V usage is TRBV19 and J usage is TRBJ1-4; D not certain. Trimming took 0 bases from V and 8 from J, leaving 16 bases between them. Looked up from germline, CDR1 is LNHDA and CDR2 is SQIVND (reference sequence). The CDR3 has 16 amino acids. Here the CDR3 DNA reads TGTGCCAGTAGTATAGATCTTGGAGCCGGCGGCGAAAAACTGTTTTTT. It specifies CASSIDLGAGGEKLFF. The variable domain in full, completed from reference TRBV19 and TRBJ1-4, reads DGGITQSPKYLFRKEGQNVTLSCEQNLNHDAMYWYRQDPGQGLRLIYYSQIVNDFQKGDIAEGYSVSREKKESFPLTVTSAQKNPTAFYLCASSIDLGAGGEKLFFGSGTQLSVL.

The chain recombines TRBV7-8 with TRBJ2-3; 11 bases map to TRBD2. V shed 1 base and J 3 bases; nucleotides not matched to a gene: 3. Germline CDR1 and CDR2: SGHVS and FQNEAQ. The CDR3 covers 16 residues. CDR3 bases: TGTGCCAGCAGCTTAGTTAGCGGGAGGGAAACAGATACGCAGTATTTT. Protein: CASSLVSGRETDTQYF.

V and J are TRBV6-5 and TRBJ2-3, with D possibly matching TRBD2 (5 bases). V was shortened by 8 bases and J by 6 bases, with 18 bases between the two germline ends. CDR3 length equals 14 residues. Germline CDR1 MNHEY, CDR2 SVGAGI. The CDR3 is CASRGPPAYDTQYF. CDR3 bases: TGTGCCAGCCGCGGGCCACCGGCTTACGATACGCAGTATTTT.

The gene calls are TRBV15 and TRBJ1-1, with no clear D. This CDR3 spans 15 amino acids. V lost 0 bases and J 4 bases, leaving 12 bases between the germline ends. Germline values: CDR1 LNHNV, CDR2 YYDKDF (reference sequence). The CDR3 bases are TGTGCCACCAGCAGAGATCGGGGTGGAGTCACTGAAGCTTTCTTT. Protein sequence: CATSRDRGGVTEAFF.

V and J are TRBV6-5 and TRBJ1-6, with D maybe TRBD1 (6 bases). The V and J ends lost 4 bases and 4 bases respectively, with 8 bases between them. The CDR3 sequence is 14 residues long. Germline CDR1 and CDR2: MNHEY and SVGAGI. This CDR3 reads CASSSQGYNSPLHF. In DNA, the CDR3 is TGTGCCAGCAGTTCACAGGGTTATAATTCACCCCTCCACTTT.

This sequence joins TRBV2 and TRBJ2-3, with 8 nucleotides matching TRBD2. Per the germline V gene, CDR1 is SNHLY and CDR2 is FYNNEI. The V gene end was trimmed by 8 bases and the J gene end by 4 bases; junction bases not matched to a gene: 8. This CDR3 is built from 14 residues. The CDR3, as DNA: TGTGCCAGCTGCCTTTCGGGGGGGGCAGATACGCAGTATTTT. Translating it yields CASCLSGGADTQYF.

The chain uses TRBV3-1 (or the pseudogene TRBV3-2) and TRBJ1-1; 8 bases align to TRBD1. This CDR3 is built from 14 residues. V was clipped by 2 bases and J by 4 bases; unmatched bases: 3. The germline gives CDR1 LGHDT, CDR2 YNNKEL (reference sequence). The DNA for the CDR3 is TGTGCCAGCAGCCAATTAACAGGGGGCACTGAAGCTTTCTTT. It codes for CASSQLTGGTEAFF.